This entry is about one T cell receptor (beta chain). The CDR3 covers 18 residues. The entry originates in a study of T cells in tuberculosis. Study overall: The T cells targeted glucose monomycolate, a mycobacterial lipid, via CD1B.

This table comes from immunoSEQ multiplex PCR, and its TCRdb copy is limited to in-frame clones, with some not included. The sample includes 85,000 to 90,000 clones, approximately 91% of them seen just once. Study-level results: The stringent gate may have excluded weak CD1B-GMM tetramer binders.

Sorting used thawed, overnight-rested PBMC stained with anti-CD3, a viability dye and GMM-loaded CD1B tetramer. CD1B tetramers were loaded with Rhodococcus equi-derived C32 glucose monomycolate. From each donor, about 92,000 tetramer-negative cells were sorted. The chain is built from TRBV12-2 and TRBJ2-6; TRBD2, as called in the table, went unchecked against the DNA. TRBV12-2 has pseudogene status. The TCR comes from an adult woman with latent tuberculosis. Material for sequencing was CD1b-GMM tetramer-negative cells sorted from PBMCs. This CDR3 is CASRAPRLPQSRANVLTF. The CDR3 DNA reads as TGTGCAAGTCGCGCACCACGACTCCCACAAAGTCGGGCCAACGTCCTGACTTTC.